This TCR beta chain was recovered during a study of cytomegalovirus exposure and HLA in healthy donors (dated by TCRdb to about 2017). Study-wide context: According to a later analysis, one platform produced both the roughly 110 validation repertoires and the 670 or so repertoires of the first cohort. A separate validation cohort of roughly 110 different subjects was used in addition to the roughly 670-subject first cohort. The study aimed to test whether signatures of past pathogen exposure could be identified by cataloging public T cell receptors. The study combined high-throughput TCR immunosequencing, statistical association of individual TCRs with disease status, and machine learning to predict cytomegalovirus infection status.

General conclusions and limits of the study: Subsequent analysis determined that TCRs grouped into clusters in the first cohort also showed a tendency toward co-occurrence across the 120 validation repertoires, and 94% of cluster scores exceeded 0. A later analysis had no HLA typing for the validation cohort, so co-occurrence there was scored across all 110 or so repertoires. In vitro tests confirmed that a few of the cytomegalovirus-associated TCR beta chains recognize cytomegalovirus antigens. While some public TCRs were present in many individuals, most TCR sequences turned up only very rarely across donors. The study gave a list of around 170 TCR beta chains associated with cytomegalovirus. In both the original and validation cohorts, the classifier was reported to diagnose cytomegalovirus status with high specificity and sensitivity. It was suggested by the authors that the approach could potentially be generalized to other disease states and immunological phenotypes.

The donors were included in the validation cohort of some 110 subjects, a group kept apart from the approximately 690-subject first cohort. Points on this clone: Its specific antigen is unknown. There are no base qualities to consult, and no much larger clone falls within one base.

Libraries came from the immunoSEQ multiplex PCR assay. Turning to the authors' computational methods: To diagnose cytomegalovirus status from the catalog of TCR beta chain sequences, a statistical classification framework was built. Not all clones reach the TCRdb copy of this immuneACCESS table, which keeps in-frame sequences only. Checked studies attribute under half of the gap to unresolved V genes and leave the rest unexplained. V, J and clone size were drawn from that table, and D and trimming were deduced from the DNA. A total of about 120,000 clones appear in this sample, 88% of them only once. Together, the top ten hold less than 2% of the sample. CDR1 and CDR2, looked up from the germline V gene, are MDHEN and SYDVKM. V is shortened by 6 bases, J by 6 bases, and the region joining them spans 18 bases. There are 14 amino acids in the CDR3, from cysteine to phenylalanine inclusive. CDR3 DNA only is kept here, 42 bases in frame from base 1.

The sequenced sample was PBMCs. This chain joins TRBV28 to TRBJ2-7; TRBD1 is a weak D gene call, 5 bases matching. The TCR was taken from a man younger than 35 in good health and CMV-seronegative. The CDR3 is CASSLQGTPSEQYF. The nucleotide sequence is TGTGCCAGCAGCCTGCAGGGTACTCCTTCCGAGCAGTACTTC. The full variable domain, with segments outside the CDR3 supplied by the reference TRBV28 and TRBJ2-7 proteins, appears as DVKVTQSSRYLVKRTGEKVFLECVQDMDHENMFWYRQDPGLGLRLIYFSYDVKMKEKGDIPEGYSVSREKKERFSLILESASTNQTSMYLCASSLQGTPSEQYFGPGTRLTVT.